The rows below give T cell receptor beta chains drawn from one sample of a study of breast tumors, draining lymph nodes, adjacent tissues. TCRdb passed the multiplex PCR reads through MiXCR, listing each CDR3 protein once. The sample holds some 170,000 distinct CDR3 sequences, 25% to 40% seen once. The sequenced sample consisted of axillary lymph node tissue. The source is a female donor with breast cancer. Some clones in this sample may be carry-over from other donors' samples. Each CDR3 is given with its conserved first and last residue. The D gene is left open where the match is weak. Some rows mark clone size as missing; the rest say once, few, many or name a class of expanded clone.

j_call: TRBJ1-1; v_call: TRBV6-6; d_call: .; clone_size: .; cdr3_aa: CASSRALPTREAFF; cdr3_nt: TGTGCCAGCAGCCGAGCCCTACCGACCAGGGAGGCTTTCTTT
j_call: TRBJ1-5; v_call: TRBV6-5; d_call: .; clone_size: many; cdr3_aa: CASSWAPHRDYSNQPQHF; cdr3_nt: TGTGCCAGCAGCTGGGCCCCACACAGGGATTATAGCAATCAGCCCCAGCATTTT
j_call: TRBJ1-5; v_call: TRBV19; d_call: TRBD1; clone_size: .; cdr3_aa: CASSRRHGTGYSNQPQHF; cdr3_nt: TGTGCCAGTAGTAGACGACACGGGACAGGATATAGCAATCAGCCCCAGCATTTT
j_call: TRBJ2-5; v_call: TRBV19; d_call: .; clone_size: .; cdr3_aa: CASSPGDRTQYF; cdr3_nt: TGTGCCAGTAGCCCAGGTGACAGGACCCAGTACTTC
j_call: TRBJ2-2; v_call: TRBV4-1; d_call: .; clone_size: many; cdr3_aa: CASSQIPGELFF; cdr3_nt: TGCGCCAGCAGCCAAATACCCGGGGAGCTGTTTTTT
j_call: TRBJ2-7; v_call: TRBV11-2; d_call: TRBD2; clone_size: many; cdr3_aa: CASSSPASGSFSYEQYF; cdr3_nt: TGTGCCAGCAGCTCGCCGGCTAGCGGGAGCTTCTCCTACGAGCAGTACTTC
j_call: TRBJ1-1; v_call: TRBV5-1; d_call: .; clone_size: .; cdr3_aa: CASSFVTEEAFF; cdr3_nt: TGCGCCAGCAGCTTCGTAACAGAGGAAGCTTTCTTT
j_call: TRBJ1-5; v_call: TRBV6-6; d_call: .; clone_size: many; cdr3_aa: CASSLGPFASNQPQHF; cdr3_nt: TGTGCCAGCAGCCTAGGACCCTTCGCCAGCAATCAGCCCCAGCATTTT
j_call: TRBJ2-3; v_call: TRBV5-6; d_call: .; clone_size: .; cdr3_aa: CASSFYICSASDGLAPTDTQYF; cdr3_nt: .
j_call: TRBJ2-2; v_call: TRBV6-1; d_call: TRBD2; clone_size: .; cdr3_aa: CASSGLAGNTGELLF; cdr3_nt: TGTGCCAGCAGTGGATTAGCGGGGAACACCGGGGAGCTGCTTTTT
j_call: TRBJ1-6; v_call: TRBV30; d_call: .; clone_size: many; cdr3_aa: CAWSVQDNSPLHF; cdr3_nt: TGTGCCTGGAGTGTACAGGATAATTCACCCCTCCACTTT
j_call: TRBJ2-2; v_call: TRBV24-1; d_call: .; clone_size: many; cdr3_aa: CATSDMDQGAGELFF; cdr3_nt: TGTGCCACCAGTGATATGGACCAGGGAGCCGGGGAGCTGTTTTTT
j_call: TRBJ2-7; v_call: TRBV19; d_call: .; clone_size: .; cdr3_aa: CASSSRDNYEQYF; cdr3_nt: TGTGCCAGTAGTTCCAGGGACAACTACGAGCAGTACTTC
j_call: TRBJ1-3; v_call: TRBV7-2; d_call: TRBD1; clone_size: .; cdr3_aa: CASSPSRDSPGNTIYF; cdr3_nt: TGTGCCAGCAGCCCATCACGGGACAGCCCTGGAAACACCATATATTTT
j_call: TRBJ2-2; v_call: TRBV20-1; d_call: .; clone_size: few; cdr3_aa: CSARDAAGATGELFF; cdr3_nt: TGCAGTGCTAGAGACGCAGCGGGTGCGACCGGGGAGCTGTTTTTT
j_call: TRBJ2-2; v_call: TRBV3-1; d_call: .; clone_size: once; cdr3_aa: CASSHPIGPPNTGELFF; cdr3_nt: TGTGCCAGCAGCCATCCCATTGGGCCCCCGAACACCGGGGAGCTGTTTTTT
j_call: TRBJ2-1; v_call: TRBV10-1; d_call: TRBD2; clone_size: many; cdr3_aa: CATGGTIYNEQFF; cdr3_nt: TGCGCCACGGGGGGGACTATATACAATGAGCAGTTCTTC
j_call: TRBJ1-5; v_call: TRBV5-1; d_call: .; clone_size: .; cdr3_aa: CASSLSDFSNRPQHF; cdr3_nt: TGCGCCAGCAGCCTCTCGGATTTTAGCAACCGGCCCCAGCATTTT
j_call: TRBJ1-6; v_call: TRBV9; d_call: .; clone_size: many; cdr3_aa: CASGTGNSPLHF; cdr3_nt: TGTGCCAGCGGAACAGGGAATTCACCCCTCCACTTT
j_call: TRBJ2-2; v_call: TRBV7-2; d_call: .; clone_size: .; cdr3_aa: CASSLAYSPHEQYFGELFF; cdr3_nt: .
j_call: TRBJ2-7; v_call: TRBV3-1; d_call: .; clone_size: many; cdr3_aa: CASSPAGTLYEQYF; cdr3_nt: TGTGCCAGCAGCCCTGCCGGGACCCTTTACGAGCAGTACTTC
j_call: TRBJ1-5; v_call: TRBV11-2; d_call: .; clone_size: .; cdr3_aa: CASSLGGQGKTQHF; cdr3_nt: TGTGCCAGCAGCTTAGGGGGCCAGGGTAAGACCCAGCATTTT
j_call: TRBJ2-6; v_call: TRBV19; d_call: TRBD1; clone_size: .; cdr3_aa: CASSIVGHQGGPGANVLTF; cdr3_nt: TGTGCCAGTAGTATTGTGGGACACCAAGGGGGCCCTGGGGCCAACGTCCTGACTTTC